This T cell receptor beta chain was captured by sequencing in a study of T-cell memory formation after mild COVID-19. Constant-segment primers served in 5'RACE that generated TCR alpha and TCR beta cDNA libraries bearing sample barcodes and UMIs. One entry per CDR3 protein results from TCRdb running MiXCR on the 5' RACE reads. The sample shows 450,000 to 700,000 distinct CDR3 sequences, more than 15% of them seen only once. CDR3 length equals 14 residues. With 5 bases clipped from V and 10 bases from J, the junction kept 12 bases outside the gene matches. From germline, CDR1 is SGHTA and CDR2 FQGNSA. This clonotype appeared once. The antigen is not known. Broader study findings: Certain responding clones were present in pre-infection memory, suggesting participation of cross-reactive memory. CD4/CD8 balance characterized clones contracting day 15 to 85, and CD4+ skew characterized later expanders.

The sequence was collected from an adult woman who had mild COVID-19 (a few samples of this study predate the infection). Cell type and time point are not known. Sequenced: PBMCs or a T cell subset sorted from them (not recorded which). The rearrangement uses TRBV7-2 and TRBJ2-5, with TRBD2 identical over 8 bases. CDR3 sequence reads: CASSGWGLGGDQYF. The CDR3 DNA follows: TGTGCCAGCAGCGGATGGGGACTAGGCGGGGACCAGTACTTC.